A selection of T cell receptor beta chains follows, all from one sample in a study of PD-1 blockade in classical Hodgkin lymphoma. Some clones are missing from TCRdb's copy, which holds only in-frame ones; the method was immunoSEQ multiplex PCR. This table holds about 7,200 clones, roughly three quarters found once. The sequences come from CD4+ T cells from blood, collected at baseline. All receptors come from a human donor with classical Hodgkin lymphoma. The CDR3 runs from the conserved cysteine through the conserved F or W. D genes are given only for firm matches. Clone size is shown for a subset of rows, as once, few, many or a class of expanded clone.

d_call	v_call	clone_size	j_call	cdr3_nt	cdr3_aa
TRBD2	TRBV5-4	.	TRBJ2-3	TGTGCCAGCAGCTACGGGACTAGCGGGGGGCGTGCAGATACGCAGTATTTT	CASSYGTSGGRADTQYF
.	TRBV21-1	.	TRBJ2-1	TGTGCCAGCAGCAAAGCGTCATTAGCGGGATACGCCTACAATGAGCAGTTCTTC	CASSKASLAGYAYNEQFF
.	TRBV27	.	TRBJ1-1	TGTGCCACCAAACCGATACAGGGATCGGCTTTCTTT	CATKPIQGSAFF
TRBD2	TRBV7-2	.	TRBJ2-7	TGTGCCAGCAGCCGATCTAGCGGGAGAGATTACGAGCAGTACTTC	CASSRSSGRDYEQYF
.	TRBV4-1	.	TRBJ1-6	TGCGCCAGCAGCCAAGAGCCTCGGCTTAATTCACCCCTCCACTTT	CASSQEPRLNSPLHF
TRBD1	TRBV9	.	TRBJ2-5	TGTGCCAGCAGCGTAGCCGCTGGACAGGGGGGGACGCAAGAGACCCAGTACTTC	CASSVAAGQGGTQETQYF
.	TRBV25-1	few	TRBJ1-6	TGTGCCAGCAGTGATTTACCAAATTCACCCCTCCACTTT	CASSDLPNSPLHF
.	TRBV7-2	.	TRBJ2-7	TGTGCCAGCAGCCCAAGTTTCGGGAGCTCCTACGAGCAGTACTTC	CASSPSFGSSYEQYF
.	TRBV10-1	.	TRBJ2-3	TGCGCCAGCACTAAGTGGCAGATGTTGACAGATACGCAGTATTTT	CASTKWQMLTDTQYF
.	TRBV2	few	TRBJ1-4	TGTGCCAGCTGCCCCGGCGCAACTAATGAAAAACTGTTTTTT	CASCPGATNEKLFF
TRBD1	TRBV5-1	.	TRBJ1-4	TGCGCCAGCAGCTTCGGACAGGGGACCACTGAAAAACTGTTTTTT	CASSFGQGTTEKLFF
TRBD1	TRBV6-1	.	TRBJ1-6	TGTGCCAGCAGTGATGACAGGGGGCATAATTCACCCCTCCACTTT	CASSDDRGHNSPLHF
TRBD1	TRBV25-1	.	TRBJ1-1	TGTGCCAGCAGACAATCCGGGACAGGCGCCCTTGAAGCTTTCTTT	CASRQSGTGALEAFF
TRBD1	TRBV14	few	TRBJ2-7	TGTGCCAGCAGCCAAGGGGGGACAGGGATTTCCTACGAGCAGTACTTC	CASSQGGTGISYEQYF
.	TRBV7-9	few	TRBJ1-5	TGTGCCAGCAGCTACAGTTATCAGCCCCAGCATTTT	CASSYSYQPQHF
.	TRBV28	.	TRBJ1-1	TGTGCCAGCAGTCCCAACAGATACACTGAAGCTTTCTTT	CASSPNRYTEAFF
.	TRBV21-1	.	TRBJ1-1	TGTGCCATCCCGACAGGCCCCTTGGCTTTCTTT	CAIPTGPLAFF
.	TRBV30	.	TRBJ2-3	TGTGCCTGGGATTCGGGGACTAGCACAGATACGCAGTATTTT	CAWDSGTSTDTQYF
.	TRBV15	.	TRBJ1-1	TGTGCCACCAGCAGAGATAGCACTTCCCGAATCGGAGCTTTCTTT	CATSRDSTSRIGAFF
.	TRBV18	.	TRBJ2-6	TGTGCCAGCTCCCTTGGGACATATTATACCTCTGGGGCCAACGTCCTGACTTTC	CASSLGTYYTSGANVLTF
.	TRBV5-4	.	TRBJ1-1	TGTGCCAGCAGCCTAGTCGGAGACACTGAAGCTTTCTTT	CASSLVGDTEAFF
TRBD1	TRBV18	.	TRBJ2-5	TGTGCCAGCTCACCACAAGGGACAGGGGGCGTCGGGGAGCAGTACTTC	CASSPQGTGGVGEQYF
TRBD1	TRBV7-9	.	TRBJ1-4	TGTGCCAGCAGCGAGGACAGGGCAACTAATGAAAAACTGTTTTTT	CASSEDRATNEKLFF
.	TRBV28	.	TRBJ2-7	TGTGCCAGCAAGAGTTCCAGCGGAGCCCCCTACGAGCAGTACTTC	CASKSSSGAPYEQYF
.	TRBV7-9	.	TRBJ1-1	TGTGCCAGCAGCTTGGGGGAGGGGTCTGAAGCTTTCTTT	CASSLGEGSEAFF
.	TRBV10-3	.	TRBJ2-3	TGTGCCATCAGTGGAACTTACACAGATACGCAGTATTTT	CAISGTYTDTQYF
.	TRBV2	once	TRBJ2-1	TGTGCCAGCAGCTATTACAATGAGCAGTTCTTC	CASSYYNEQFF
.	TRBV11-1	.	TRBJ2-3	TGTGCCAGCAGCTTCCGGGTGGGGCGGGGACCAGGGACGCAGTATTTT	CASSFRVGRGPGTQYF
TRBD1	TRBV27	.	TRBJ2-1	TGTGCCAGCAGAGTTGGGGACAGGGAGCTGGGGGAGCAGTTCTTC	CASRVGDRELGEQFF
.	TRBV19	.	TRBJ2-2	TGTGCCAGTAGCCCCCCCAACTGGGAGCTGTTTTTT	CASSPPNWELFF
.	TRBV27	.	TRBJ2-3	TGTGCCAGCAGGAGTTTAGATAGAGATACGCAGTATTTT	CASRSLDRDTQYF
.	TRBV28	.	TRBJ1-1	TGTGCCAGCAGTGCTAGGACACATACTGAAGCTTTCTTT	CASSARTHTEAFF
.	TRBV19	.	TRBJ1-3	TGTGCCAGTAGACAGGGAGGCGCTGGAAACACCATATATTTT	CASRQGGAGNTIYF
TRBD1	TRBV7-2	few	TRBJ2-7	TGTGCCAGCAGCTTAGACAGGGGTATCTCCTACGAGCAGTACTTC	CASSLDRGISYEQYF
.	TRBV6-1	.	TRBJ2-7	TGTGCCAGCAGCCCCATGAGCCGAATCGAGCAGTACTTC	CASSPMSRIEQYF
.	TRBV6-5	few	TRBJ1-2	TGTGCCAGCCTCTTAGCAGGGCTGAACTATGGCTACACCTTC	CASLLAGLNYGYTF
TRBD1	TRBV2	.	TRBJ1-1	TGTGCCAGCAACCCGGACAGGGGTATTCAGAACACTGAAGCTTTCTTT	CASNPDRGIQNTEAFF
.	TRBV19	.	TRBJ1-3	TGTGCCAGTAGACCGGGACACATGGTCTCGGGAAACACCATATATTTT	CASRPGHMVSGNTIYF
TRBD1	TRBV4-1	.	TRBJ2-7	TGCGCCAGCAGCCAAGGGGACAGGCTCTACGAGCAGTACTTC	CASSQGDRLYEQYF
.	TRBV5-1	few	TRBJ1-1	TGCGCCAGCAGCTTGGGCGGGGGATTGAACACTGAAGCTTTCTTT	CASSLGGGLNTEAFF
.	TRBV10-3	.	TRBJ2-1	TGTGCCATCAGTGATAGACTGGAGCAGTTCTTC	CAISDRLEQFF